This paragraph covers one TCR beta chain sequence. The data stem from a study of blood T cell repertoires in COVID-19. Across the study: From the United States, Italy and Spain came samples of acute and convalescent COVID-19.

Participants were placed into cohorts based on the clinical history they reported. Two negative PCRs, clearance, or symptom resolution characterized the recovered Cohort 3 donors. Sequencing used immunoSEQ multiplex PCR; TCRdb keeps in-frame clones, though not all of them. The sample records hundreds of thousands of clones, about nine tenths being singletons. The specimen was PBMCs or T cells enriched from blood (not recorded which). The TCR sequence derives from a woman aged 18-29 years who had recovered from COVID-19.

CDR3 nucleotides: TGTGCCATCAAAGGACAGGCCTCTTCCTACGAGCAGTACTTC. This codes for CAIKGQASSYEQYF. This chain connects TRBV10-3 to TRBJ2-7; 7 bases are a match to TRBD1. The CDR3 covers 14 residues. CDR1 ENHRY and CDR2 SYGVKD come from the germline V gene. Trimming at V came to 7 bases and at J to 1 base, leaving 7 bases not matched to a gene.